This passage covers 15 T cell receptor beta chains from one sample sequenced in a study of lymphopenia after photon versus proton radiotherapy (dated by TCRdb to between 2018 and 2021). Library method: the immunoSEQ multiplex PCR assay. The clones in this table, taken by TCRdb from immuneACCESS, are in-frame only. Not every clone is retained; where verified, under half of the shortfall comes from an unresolved V gene, and the cause of the rest is unknown. The sample contains roughly 16,000 clones, 70% to 90% of them found a single time. The ten most abundant clones make up around 10% of the sample. Specimen: peripheral blood, collected from a patient treated with proton-based radiotherapy. Receptors originate from a man aged 65-85 years with pancreatic cancer.

The CDR3 sequence is CASSSTFRNTNTEAFF. DNA of the CDR3: TGTGCCAGCTCGTCGACCTTCCGGAATACAAACACTGAAGCTTTCTTT. The chain links TRBV18 to TRBJ1-1; D remains unclear. The V and J ends lost 6 bases and 2 bases respectively, with 19 bases between them. Germline CDR1 and CDR2: KGHSH and LQKENI. CDR3 length: 16 residues.

The chain has TRBV27 and TRBJ2-7, with D possibly matching TRBD2 (5 bases). Trimming removed 10 bases at V and 0 bases at J, with 16 bases between. The CDR3 spans 14 residues. Germline CDR1 MNHEY, CDR2 SMNVEV (reference sequence). The CDR3 DNA reads as TGTGCCATCGCCCCCCAGCGGAGCTCCTACGAGCAGTACTTC. It yields the protein CAIAPQRSSYEQYF.

Here the CDR3 reads CAWSVLQGVPGNTIYF. As DNA, the CDR3 is TGTGCCTGGAGTGTCCTCCAGGGGGTCCCTGGAAACACCATATATTTT. This rearrangement joins TRBV30 to TRBJ1-3; TRBD1 matches 7 bases. This CDR3 is built from 16 residues. Germline loops: CDR1 GTSNPN, CDR2 SVGIG (reference sequence). With 0 bases clipped from V and 2 bases from J, the junction kept 7 bases outside the gene matches.

The chain has TRBV19 and TRBJ1-5; possible D gene TRBD1, 6 bases. V gave up 1 base and J gave up 7 bases, with 11 bases separating them. This CDR3 is built from 14 residues. Germline V gene data show CDR1 as LNHDA and CDR2 as SQIVND (reference sequence). CDR3 DNA sequence: TGTGCCAGTAGTATAGCAGGGGATGGACAGCCCCAGCATTTT. This encodes CASSIAGDGQPQHF.

This sequence joins TRBV29-1 and TRBJ2-3; 9 positions match TRBD2. With V trimmed by 1 base and J by 6 bases, 5 bases remained unmatched. Germline V gene data show CDR1 as SQVTM and CDR2 as ANQGSEA. The CDR3 extends over 14 amino acids. This CDR3 reads CSVEASGIPDTQYF. The CDR3 DNA sequence: TGCAGCGTTGAAGCTAGCGGGATACCGGATACGCAGTATTTT.

V is TRBV6-5 and J is TRBJ1-5; D might be TRBD1 (5 bases). The V end lost 8 bases, the J end lost 7 bases, and 12 bases lay between the germline ends. Germline assignment: CDR1 MNHEY and CDR2 SVGAGI. This CDR3 has 12 residues. The CDR3 loop reads CASGMRGQPQHF. The CDR3, as DNA: TGTGCCAGCGGAATGAGGGGCCAGCCCCAGCATTTT.

The rearrangement uses TRBV7-2 and TRBJ2-5, with no clear D. The germline V gene encodes CDR1 SGHTA and CDR2 FQGNSA. Trimming removed 1 base from V and 0 bases from J, with 3 bases in between. The CDR3 runs 13 residues. The CDR3 region is CASSLDHQETQYF. As DNA, the CDR3 is TGTGCCAGCAGCTTAGATCACCAAGAGACCCAGTACTTC.

This clone was observed once. The CDR3 nucleotides read TGTGCCAGCAGCCCCCTAGACTCTGGAAACACCATATATTTT. Translated: CASSPLDSGNTIYF. This chain connects TRBV4-2 to TRBJ1-3; D gene ambiguous. CDR3 length: 14 residues. CDR1 and CDR2 (germline): LGHNA, YNFKEQ. The ends were cut back, 4 bases at V and 0 bases at J, with 7 bases in the middle.

The rearrangement links TRBV6-6 to TRBJ2-7; 7 bases are shared with TRBD1. The germline V gene has CDR1 MNHNY and CDR2 SVGAGI (reference sequence). The CDR3 sequence is 14 residues long. J gave up 3 bases and V 5 bases, and 7 bases lay outside the gene matches. CDR3 sequence: CASSVTGLNYEQYF. CDR3 DNA: TGTGCCAGCAGTGTGACAGGGTTAAACTACGAGCAGTACTTC.

The rearrangement uses TRBV13 and TRBJ2-7; D gene uncertain. V was cut by 5 bases and J by 0 bases, with 11 bases left in between. Germline V gene data show CDR1 as PRHDT and CDR2 as FYEKMQ (reference sequence). This CDR3 is 14 amino acids long. CDR3 DNA sequence: TGTGCCAGCAGCCCCCATTGGGACTCCTACGAGCAGTACTTC. It encodes CASSPHWDSYEQYF. Based on the CDR3 plus reference TRBV13 and TRBJ2-7, the full variable domain is AAGVIQSPRHLIKEKRETATLKCYPIPRHDTVYWYQQGPGQDPQFLISFYEKMQSDKGSIPDRFSAQQFSDYHSELNMSSLELGDSALYFCASSPHWDSYEQYFGPGTRLTVT.

The sample holds one count of this clone. This rearrangement joins TRBV5-1 to TRBJ2-5; a weak D match, TRBD2 (6 bases). Germline assignment: CDR1 SGHRS and CDR2 YFSETQ. The germline V and J ends were trimmed by 0 bases and 0 bases, with 9 bases remaining between them. The CDR3 is 15 amino acids. The chain's CDR3 is CASSLAGGDQETQYF. Here the CDR3 DNA reads TGCGCCAGCAGCTTGGCGGGCGGGGACCAAGAGACCCAGTACTTC.

The rearrangement links TRBV9 to TRBJ1-6; D uncertain. The CDR3 is made up of 15 amino acids. V shed 0 bases and J shed 7 bases, with 11 bases lying between them. The germline CDR1 and CDR2 sequences are SGDLS and YYNGEE. This CDR3 is CASSVEAALNSPLHF. CDR3 DNA sequence: TGTGCCAGCAGCGTAGAGGCAGCCCTAAATTCACCCCTCCACTTT.

The rearrangement links TRBV4-1 to TRBJ1-1, with unresolved D. V was trimmed by 1 base and J by 1 base, leaving 16 bases between them. Germline CDR1 is MGHRA and CDR2 is YSYEKL. CDR3 length equals 17 residues. The CDR3 DNA follows: TGCGCCAGCAGCCAAGGTTGGGCCAGGCAGAAGAACACTGAAGCTTTCTTT. Protein: CASSQGWARQKNTEAFF.

V is TRBV4-1 and J is TRBJ1-3; 8 bases match TRBD1. Trimming at V came to 6 bases and at J to 9 bases, leaving 7 bases not matched to a gene. This CDR3 comprises 13 residues. The V gene's germline CDR1 is MGHRA and CDR2 YSYEKL. CDR3 in DNA: TGCGCCAGCAGTCGGGACAGGCCGGGCACCATATATTTT. Its translation is CASSRDRPGTIYF.

In its sample, this clone was seen once. The chain joins TRBV6-1 to TRBJ2-2, with a possible D match to TRBD2 (7 bases). CDR3 length: 15 amino acids. Trimming stripped 9 bases from V and 3 bases from J, with 17 bases between. Germline CDR1 reads MNHNS; CDR2 reads SASEGT. The CDR3 loop is CASDWGGLDTGELFF. CDR3 nucleotides: TGTGCCAGTGACTGGGGGGGGCTTGACACCGGGGAGCTGTTTTTT.